The rows below give T cell receptor beta chains drawn from one sample of a study of blood T cell repertoires in COVID-19. Method: immunoSEQ multiplex PCR; TCRdb's copy keeps in-frame clones and lacks some. The table lists tens of thousands of clones, around 90% of them singletons. The sample consisted of peripheral blood. These receptors came from a man aged 45-60 years with active COVID-19. CDR3s include the opening cysteine and the closing phenylalanine or tryptophan. The D gene is left open where the match is weak.

V gene	D gene	CDR3 protein
TRBV29-1	NA	CSVSEGVRGYTF
TRBV3-1/TRBV3-2	NA	CASSQDLRMNTEAFF
TRBV4-2	TRBD2	CASSPPASGRSNEQFF
TRBV5-1	NA	CASSLSRASYNEQFF
TRBV27	NA	CASSPLPWIGQFF
TRBV30	NA	CAWSPLNGYTF
TRBV5-1	NA	CASSLADVRGTLGNQPQHF
TRBV15	NA	CATSRAGSTDTQYF
TRBV7-2	NA	CASSPKLQGGDTQYF
TRBV6-1	TRBD1	CASSETYGDTGGNIQYF
TRBV4-1	TRBD2	CASSQPLAGKAKNIQYF
TRBV6-1	TRBD1	CASSETGGEDTQYF
TRBV18	TRBD1	CASSPGQGAYEQYF
TRBV7-6	TRBD1	CASSLTRTGGFGANVLTF
TRBV19	NA	CASSPDRQSSYNSPLHF
TRBV9	NA	CASSVGPRTEGGELFF
TRBV5-4	TRBD1	CASSFMTGGANSPLHF
TRBV6-1	NA	CASSEGHIQETQYF
TRBV6-5	NA	CASSPRQPPDTQYF
TRBV27	NA	CASSLQQGWNYEQYF
TRBV9	TRBD2	CASSALSQAGADTQYF
TRBV3-1/TRBV3-2	TRBD1	CASSQEQGVYSYEQYF
TRBV7-8	NA	CASSPSWEAGEQYF
TRBV7-2	TRBD2	CASSLAGLAGISTDTQYF
TRBV11-2	TRBD2	CASSFGLAGAEQFF
TRBV14	NA	CASSQGTENTEAFF
TRBV6-1	NA	CASSDSVSYEQYF
TRBV4-2	NA	CASSQDLAGSDTQYF
TRBV7-9	NA	CASSFNGNTIYF
TRBV5-4	NA	CASSAKSRDNHEAFF
TRBV29-1	NA	CSVGQADTQYF
TRBV2	NA	CASKREQGDNSPLHF
TRBV19	NA	CASSRIGSGGSYEQYF
TRBV7-9	TRBD1	CAITGVVLGGYTF
TRBV7-8	NA	CASSLRGQNTEAFF
TRBV30	NA	CAWSVQGYEQYF
TRBV19	TRBD1	CASRRGDRGLSNEQFF
TRBV27	TRBD1	CASSQGQPPWPQHF
TRBV28	TRBD2	CASTSSGGDSYEQYF
TRBV20-1	NA	CSAEQGGGYTF